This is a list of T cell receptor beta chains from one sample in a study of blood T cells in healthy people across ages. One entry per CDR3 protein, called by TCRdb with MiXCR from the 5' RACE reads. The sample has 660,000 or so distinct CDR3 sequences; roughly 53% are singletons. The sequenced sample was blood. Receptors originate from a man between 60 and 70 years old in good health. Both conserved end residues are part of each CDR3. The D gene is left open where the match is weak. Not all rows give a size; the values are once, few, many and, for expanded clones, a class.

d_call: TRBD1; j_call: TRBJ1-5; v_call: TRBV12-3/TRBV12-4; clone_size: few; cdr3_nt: TGTGCCAGCAGTTTCCGAGGCGCAGGGGGAAATCAGCCCCAGCATTTT; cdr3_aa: CASSFRGAGGNQPQHF
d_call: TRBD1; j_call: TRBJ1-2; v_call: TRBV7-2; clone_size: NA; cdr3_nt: TGTGCCAGCAGCCCGCGCCGACAGGGTGGCTACACCTTC; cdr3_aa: CASSPRRQGGYTF
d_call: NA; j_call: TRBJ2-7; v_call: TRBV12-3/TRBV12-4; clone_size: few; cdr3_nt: TGTGCCAGCAGTTTAGCGGGGAGCGAGCAGTACTTC; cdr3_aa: CASSLAGSEQYF
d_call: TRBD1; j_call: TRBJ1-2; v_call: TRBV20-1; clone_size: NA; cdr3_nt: TGCAGTGCTTCCCGGGACAGGGTGGATGGCTACACCTTC; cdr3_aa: CSASRDRVDGYTF
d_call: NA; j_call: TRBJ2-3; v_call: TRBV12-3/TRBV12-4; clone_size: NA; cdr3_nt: TGTGTCAGCAGGTGTAGGGGGGCCGGAGATACGCAGTATTTT; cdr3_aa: CVSRCRGAGDTQYF
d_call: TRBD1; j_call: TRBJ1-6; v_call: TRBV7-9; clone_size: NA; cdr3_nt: TGTGCCAGCAGCCTAGACAGGGCAGGTTCACCCCTCCACTTT; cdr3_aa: CASSLDRAGSPLHF
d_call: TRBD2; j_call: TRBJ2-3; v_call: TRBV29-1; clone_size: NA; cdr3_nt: TGCAGCTCCCAAGGTAGCGGGGGACGCACAGATACGCAGTATTTT; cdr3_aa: CSSQGSGGRTDTQYF
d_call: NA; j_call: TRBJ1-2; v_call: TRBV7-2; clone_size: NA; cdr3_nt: TGTGCCAGCAGCCCCGGAACTTTCGAATTCTATGGCTACACCTTC; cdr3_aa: CASSPGTFEFYGYTF
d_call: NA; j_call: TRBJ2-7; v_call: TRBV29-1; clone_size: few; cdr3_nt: TGCAGCGCCGCGGGGGCCCAGGCCTACGAGCAGTACTTC; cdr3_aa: CSAAGAQAYEQYF
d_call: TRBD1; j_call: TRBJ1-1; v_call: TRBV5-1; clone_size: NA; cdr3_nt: TGCGCCAGCAGCTTGGGGGGGGGGGACAGGGAGAACACTGAAGCTTTCTTT; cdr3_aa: CASSLGGGDRENTEAFF
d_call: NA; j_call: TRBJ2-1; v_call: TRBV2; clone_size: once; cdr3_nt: TGTGCCAGCAGTGAGGGGGTAAGCTCCTACAATGAGCAGTTCTTC; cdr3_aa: CASSEGVSSYNEQFF
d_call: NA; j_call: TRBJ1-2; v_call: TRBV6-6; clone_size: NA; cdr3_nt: TGTGCCAGCAGTAACCACCAGACAGGCAACTATGGCTACACCTTC; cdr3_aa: CASSNHQTGNYGYTF
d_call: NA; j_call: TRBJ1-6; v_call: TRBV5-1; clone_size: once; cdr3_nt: TGCGCCAGCCGCCCGGGGTCCGATCCTTATAATTCACCCCTCCACTTT; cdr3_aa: CASRPGSDPYNSPLHF
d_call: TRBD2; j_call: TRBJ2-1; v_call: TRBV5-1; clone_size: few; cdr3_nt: TGCGCCAGCAGCCTGACTAGCGGCTCAAATGAGCAGTTCTTC; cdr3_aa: CASSLTSGSNEQFF
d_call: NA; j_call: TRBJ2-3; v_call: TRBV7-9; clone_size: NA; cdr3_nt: TGTGCCAGCAGCTTAGTTCAGGGGGGAGATACGCAGTATTTT; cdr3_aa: CASSLVQGGDTQYF
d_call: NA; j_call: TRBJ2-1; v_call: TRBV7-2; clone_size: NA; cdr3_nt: TGTGCTAGCAGCTCCGGACCGGTGACCTACAATGAGCAGTTCTTC; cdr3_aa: CASSSGPVTYNEQFF
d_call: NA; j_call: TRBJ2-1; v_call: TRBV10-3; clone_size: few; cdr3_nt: TGTGCCATCAGCTCCGGGACAAATTTCTACAATGAGCAGTTCTTC; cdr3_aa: CAISSGTNFYNEQFF
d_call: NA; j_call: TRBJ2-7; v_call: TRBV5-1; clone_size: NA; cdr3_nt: TGCGCCAGCAGCACCGGCAACGAGCAGTACTTC; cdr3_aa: CASSTGNEQYF
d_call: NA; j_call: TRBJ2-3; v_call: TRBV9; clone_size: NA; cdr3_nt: TGTGCCAGCAGCGCCACTAGCCCTAGCACAGATACGCAGTATTTT; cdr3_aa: CASSATSPSTDTQYF
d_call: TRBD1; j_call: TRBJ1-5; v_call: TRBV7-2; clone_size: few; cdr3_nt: TGTGCCAGCAGCCCGGACAGGGATAATCAGCCCCAGCATTTT; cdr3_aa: CASSPDRDNQPQHF
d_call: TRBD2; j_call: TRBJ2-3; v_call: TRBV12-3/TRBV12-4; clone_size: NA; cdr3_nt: TGTGCCAGCGACCGTAGCGGGGGATACACAGATACGCAGTATTTT; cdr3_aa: CASDRSGGYTDTQYF
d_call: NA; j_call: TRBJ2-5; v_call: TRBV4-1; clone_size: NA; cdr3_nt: TGCGCCAGCAGCCAAGAAATAGGGCTATCCTACAATGAGCAGTACTTC; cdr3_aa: CASSQEIGLSYNEQYF
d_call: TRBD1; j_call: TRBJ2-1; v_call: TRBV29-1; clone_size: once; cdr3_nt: TGCAGCGTCCAGGTCCGGGACAGGCGCTCCTACAATGAGCAGTTCTTC; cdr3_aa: CSVQVRDRRSYNEQFF
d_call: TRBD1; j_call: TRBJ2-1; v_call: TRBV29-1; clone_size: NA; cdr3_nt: TGCAGCGTCCACAGGGGCCGTAGCTCCTACAATGAGCAGTTCTTC; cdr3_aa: CSVHRGRSSYNEQFF
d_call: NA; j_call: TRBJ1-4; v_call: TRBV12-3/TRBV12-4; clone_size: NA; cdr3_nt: TGTGCCAGCAGTTTAGGCCGGGACTGGGCAACTAATGAAAAACTGTTTTTT; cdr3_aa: CASSLGRDWATNEKLFF
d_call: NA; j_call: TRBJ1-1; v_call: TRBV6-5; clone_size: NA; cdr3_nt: TGTGCCAGCAGTTCCGGACAGAGTCACACTGAAGCTTTCTTT; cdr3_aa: CASSSGQSHTEAFF
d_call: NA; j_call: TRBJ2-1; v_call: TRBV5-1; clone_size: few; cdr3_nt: TGCGCCAGCAGCTTGGGCGGGATTAATGAGCAGTTCTTC; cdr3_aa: CASSLGGINEQFF
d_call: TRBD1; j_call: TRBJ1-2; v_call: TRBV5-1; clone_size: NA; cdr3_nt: TGCGCCAGCAGCGTCGAAGGACAGGGGGATGGCTACACCTTC; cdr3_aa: CASSVEGQGDGYTF
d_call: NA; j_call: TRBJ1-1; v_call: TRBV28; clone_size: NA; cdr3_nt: TGTGCCAGCTCAAAGAACACTGAAGCTTTCTTT; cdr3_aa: CASSKNTEAFF
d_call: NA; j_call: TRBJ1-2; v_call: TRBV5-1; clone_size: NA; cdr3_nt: TGCGCCAGCAGCTTGCTCGACGGCCCCTATGGCTACACCTTC; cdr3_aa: CASSLLDGPYGYTF
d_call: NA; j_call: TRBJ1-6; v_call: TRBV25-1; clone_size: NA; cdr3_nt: TGTGCCAGCAGTGAATATATTCTGGCAGGAGGGGATTCACCCCTCCACTTT; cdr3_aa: CASSEYILAGGDSPLHF
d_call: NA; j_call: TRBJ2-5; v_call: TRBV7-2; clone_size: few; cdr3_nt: TGTGCCAGCAGCTTACAGTCGGCAGGGACGCAGGAGACCCAGTACTTC; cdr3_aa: CASSLQSAGTQETQYF
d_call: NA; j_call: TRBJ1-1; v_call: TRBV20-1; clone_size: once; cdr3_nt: TGCAGTGCTAAGTCCGGGGGTGATGAAGCTTTCTTT; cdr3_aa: CSAKSGGDEAFF
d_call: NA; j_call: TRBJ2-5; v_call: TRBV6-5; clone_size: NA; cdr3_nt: TGTGCCAGCAGTAGCTTCAGGGTTGAGACCCAGTACTTC; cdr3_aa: CASSSFRVETQYF
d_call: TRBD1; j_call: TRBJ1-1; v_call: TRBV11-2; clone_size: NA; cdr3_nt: TGTGCCAGCAGCACGAGACAGGGGGTCACTGAAGCTTTCTTT; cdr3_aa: CASSTRQGVTEAFF
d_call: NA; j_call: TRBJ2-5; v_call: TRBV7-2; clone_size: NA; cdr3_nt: TGTGCCAGCAGCTCAGGAGGGGGATTTCTAAAGACCCAGTACTTC; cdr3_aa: CASSSGGGFLKTQYF
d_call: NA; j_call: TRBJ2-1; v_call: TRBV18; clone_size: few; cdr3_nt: TGTGCCAGCTCACCACGTGCGCGGAGCTCCTACAATGAGCAGTTCTTC; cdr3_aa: CASSPRARSSYNEQFF